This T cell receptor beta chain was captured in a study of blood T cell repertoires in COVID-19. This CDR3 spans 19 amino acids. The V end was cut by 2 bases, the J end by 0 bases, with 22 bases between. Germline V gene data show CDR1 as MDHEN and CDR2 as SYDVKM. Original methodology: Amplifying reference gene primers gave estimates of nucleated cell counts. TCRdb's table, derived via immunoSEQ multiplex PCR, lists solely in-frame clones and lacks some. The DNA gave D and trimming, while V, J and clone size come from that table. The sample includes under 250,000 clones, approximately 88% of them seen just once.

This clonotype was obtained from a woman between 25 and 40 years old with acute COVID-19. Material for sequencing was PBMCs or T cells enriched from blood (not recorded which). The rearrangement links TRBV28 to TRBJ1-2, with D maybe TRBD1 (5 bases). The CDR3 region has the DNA TGTGCCAGCAGTTTAGTTTCAGGAGGGGCGAATTCCCCTAACTATGGCTACACCTTC. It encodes CASSLVSGGANSPNYGYTF.